This T cell receptor beta chain was observed in a study of T-cell reconstitution after alpha-beta-depleted transplantation in children. Overall study findings and caveats: Hyperexpanded clones declined; after one year, newly produced T cells mostly supplied diversity.

Notes on this clonotype: What it recognizes is unknown. Its ends do not fully match the called genes, so a read error is possible.

The library targeted TCRbeta and was prepared with unique molecular identifiers. Via MiXCR, TCRdb re-called the PCR reads, giving one row per CDR3 protein. The data show 90,000 to 100,000 distinct CDR3 sequences, around 22% seen once. This sequence was found in a boy aged 2 to 10 with acute lymphoblastic leukemia, due to receive a stem cell transplant. The sequenced sample was PBMCs, obtained before TCRalphabeta/CD19-depleted stem cell transplant.

DNA for the CDR3: TGCGCCAGCAGGACTAGCGGAGGAAGCACAGATACGCATTATTTT. As protein: CASRTSGGSTDTHYF. The V gene is TRBV5-1, the J gene TRBJ2-3; TRBD2 matches 9 bases. Germline CDR1 SGHRS, CDR2 YFSETQ. The CDR3 runs to 15 residues.